This TCR beta chain was observed in a study of siplizumab effects on memory and regulatory T cells (dated by TCRdb to between 2018 and 2020). A note on the overall study: The effect of the anti-CD2 antibody siplizumab on alloreactive T-cell subsets was examined in allogeneic mixed lymphocyte reactions constructed from human PBMCs. Here is what the overall study found, with its caveats: Of the alloreactive CD4+ clones that could be mapped, the Treg-derived share averaged about 63% with siplizumab compared with 26.9% in control reactions. Siplizumab significantly reduced the cumulative frequency of alloreactive sequences traceable to unstimulated CD4+ memory T cells. For roughly 75-96% of proliferating CD4+ or CD8+ clones, no naive or memory phenotype could be assigned. Unstimulated naive T cells appeared to be more diverse than memory T cells, and naive cells seemed to make a substantial contribution to the alloresponse. Sequences below about 10^-5 frequency were poorly captured, so only a minor fraction of alloreactive clones could be mapped to unstimulated subsets. Whether proliferating Tregs from siplizumab cultures actually had suppressive function was not functionally confirmed.

Concerning this clone: Its antigen is currently not known. No base qualities exist here, and no much larger clone lies one base off it.

Additional sequencing covered unstimulated subsets from a few donor pairs, namely CD8+ effector memory, CD4+ naive, CD8+ TEMRA, CD4+ memory and CD8+ naive. TCRbeta CDR3 sequencing was performed on sorted unstimulated T cells and on proliferating T cells recovered from mixed lymphocyte reactions. Fresh whole blood from approximately 9 HLA-typed healthy donors was used to isolate PBMCs. Library prep was done by the immunoSEQ multiplex PCR assay. About 9.1 x 10^4 TCR templates per sample were assayed on the deep sequencing platform. Genomic DNA extracted from sorted T cells was used for TCRbeta CDR3 sequencing. On the authors' methods: The R programming language was used for clonal analysis of TCRbeta CDR3 data. Comparing unstimulated samples against CFSE-low samples taken after the reaction was how alloreactive CD4+ and CD8+ clones were defined. By matching sequences to the repertoires of sorted unstimulated Treg and non-Treg cells, each alloreactive CD4+ clone was assigned a regulatory or non-regulatory origin. TCRdb provides this immuneACCESS table in a form limited to in-frame rearrangements. Some clones are lacking; in checked studies, under half of them reflect an unresolved V gene, and why the rest are absent is not known. V and J calls and clone size are as listed in that table; D and trimming were resolved from the DNA. The sample table shows 70,000 to 95,000 clones, and roughly 96% are seen once. The top ten clonotypes cover around 0.03% of the sample.

Counted from cysteine to phenylalanine, this CDR3 has 13 amino acids. Only the CDR3 DNA stays, 39 bases, in frame from base 1. V loses 4 bases, J loses 0 bases, and the germline ends lie 6 bases apart. CDR1 and CDR2 are drawn from the germline V gene (reference sequence): MNHEY, SMNVEV. Recombination linked TRBV27 to TRBJ1-1; the D gene is unclear. This TCR was sampled from a human donor in good health. What was sequenced was naive CD4+ T cells sorted from blood. What the cell subset or site label conveys for this sample: unstimulated naive T cells. The bases read TGTGCCAGCAGTTCGGGAGTGAACACTGAAGCTTTCTTT. Translated, this gives CASSSGVNTEAFF.